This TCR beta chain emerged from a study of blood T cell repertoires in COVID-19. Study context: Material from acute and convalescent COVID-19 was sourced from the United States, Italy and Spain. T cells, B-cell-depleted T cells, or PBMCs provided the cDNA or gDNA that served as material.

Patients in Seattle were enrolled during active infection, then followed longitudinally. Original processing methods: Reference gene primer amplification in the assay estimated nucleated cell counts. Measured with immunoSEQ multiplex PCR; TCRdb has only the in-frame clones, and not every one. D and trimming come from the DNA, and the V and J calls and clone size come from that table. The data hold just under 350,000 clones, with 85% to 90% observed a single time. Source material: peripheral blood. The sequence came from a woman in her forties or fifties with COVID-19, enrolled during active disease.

In DNA, the CDR3 is TGTGCCTGGAGTTGGGGGCAGGGGCCCGAAGTCTATAGCAATCAGCCCCAGCATTTT. It encodes CAWSWGQGPEVYSNQPQHF. The V gene is TRBV30, the J gene TRBJ1-5; perhaps TRBD1 as D (6 bases). Trimming took 2 bases from V and 0 from J, leaving 23 bases between them. The CDR3 has 19 residues. Germline V gene lookup returns CDR1 GTSNPN and CDR2 SVGIG (reference sequence). The full variable domain, completed using reference TRBV30 and TRBJ1-5, is SQTIHQWPATLVQPVGSPLSLECTVEGTSNPNLYWYRQAAGRGLQLLFYSVGIGQISSEVPQNLSASRPQDRQFILSSKKLLLSDSGFYLCAWSWGQGPEVYSNQPQHFGDGTRLSIL.